Listed below are T cell receptor beta chains from one sample, sequenced in a study of radiotherapy plus CTLA-4 blockade in lung cancer. The method was immunoSEQ multiplex PCR; TCRdb's version includes in-frame clones alone and lacks a portion of them. The data show 35,000 to 45,000 clones, 75% to 90% seen once. The material sequenced was peripheral blood, taken from a patient treated with radiotherapy plus ipilimumab. These receptors originate from a human donor with non-small cell lung cancer who had stable disease on radiotherapy plus ipilimumab. CDR3s include the opening cysteine and the closing phenylalanine or tryptophan. D genes are given only for firm matches. A clone size is listed for some rows: how often the clone was seen (once, few, many), or a class if it is expanded.

V gene: TRBV10-3
D gene: .
CDR3 length: 12
J gene: TRBJ1-3
clone size: .
CDR3 DNA: TGTGCCATCAGGGACAGTGGAAACACCATATATTTT
CDR3 protein: CAIRDSGNTIYF

V gene: TRBV28
D gene: .
CDR3 length: 15
J gene: TRBJ1-5
clone size: .
CDR3 DNA: TGTGCCAGCAGTTTAGGGAGATATAGCAATCAGCCCCAGCATTTT
CDR3 protein: CASSLGRYSNQPQHF

V gene: TRBV6-1
D gene: .
CDR3 length: 13
J gene: TRBJ1-1
clone size: .
CDR3 DNA: TGTGCCAGCAGTGAAACAATTAACGCTGAAGCTTTCTTT
CDR3 protein: CASSETINAEAFF

V gene: TRBV7-2
D gene: TRBD2
CDR3 length: 14
J gene: TRBJ2-3
clone size: .
CDR3 DNA: TGTGCCAGCAGCTTAAGCGGGAGGACAGATACGCAGTATTTT
CDR3 protein: CASSLSGRTDTQYF

V gene: TRBV10-3
D gene: .
CDR3 length: 13
J gene: TRBJ1-5
clone size: .
CDR3 DNA: TGTGCCATCAGTGTGACGGGGAATTCGGGTCAGCATTTT
CDR3 protein: CAISVTGNSGQHF

V gene: TRBV27
D gene: TRBD1
CDR3 length: 14
J gene: TRBJ1-5
clone size: once
CDR3 DNA: TGTGCCAGCAGTTACAGGGGACCAAATCAGCCCCAGCATTTT
CDR3 protein: CASSYRGPNQPQHF

V gene: TRBV5-1
D gene: .
CDR3 length: 15
J gene: TRBJ1-4
clone size: .
CDR3 DNA: TGCGCCAGCAGCGCCGGAGGGGGGGGAAGTGAAAAACTGTTTTTT
CDR3 protein: CASSAGGGGSEKLFF

V gene: TRBV7-2
D gene: .
CDR3 length: 13
J gene: TRBJ1-1
clone size: .
CDR3 DNA: TGTGCCAGCAGCTCACAGGGGAACACTGAAGCTTTCTTT
CDR3 protein: CASSSQGNTEAFF

V gene: TRBV2
D gene: TRBD1
CDR3 length: 15
J gene: TRBJ1-2
clone size: .
CDR3 DNA: TGTGCCAGCAGTGACCGAGACAGGGGAATTGATGGCTACACCTTC
CDR3 protein: CASSDRDRGIDGYTF

V gene: TRBV15
D gene: TRBD1
CDR3 length: 15
J gene: TRBJ1-2
clone size: .
CDR3 DNA: TGTGCCACCAGCAGAGAAGGGGGCCAATTCTATGGCTACACCTTC
CDR3 protein: CATSREGGQFYGYTF

V gene: TRBV5-1
D gene: TRBD2
CDR3 length: 14
J gene: TRBJ2-1
clone size: .
CDR3 DNA: TGCGCCAGCCGAGGGGACTACCCCTACAATGAGCAGTTCTTC
CDR3 protein: CASRGDYPYNEQFF

V gene: TRBV7-2
D gene: TRBD1
CDR3 length: 15
J gene: TRBJ1-4
clone size: .
CDR3 DNA: TGTGCCAGCAGGCTCCGGGACAGGGCTAATGAAAAACTGTTTTTT
CDR3 protein: CASRLRDRANEKLFF

V gene: TRBV18
D gene: .
CDR3 length: 15
J gene: TRBJ1-1
clone size: .
CDR3 DNA: TGTGCCAGCTCACCGTTCGACACGCAGGGAACTGAAGCTTTCTTT
CDR3 protein: CASSPFDTQGTEAFF